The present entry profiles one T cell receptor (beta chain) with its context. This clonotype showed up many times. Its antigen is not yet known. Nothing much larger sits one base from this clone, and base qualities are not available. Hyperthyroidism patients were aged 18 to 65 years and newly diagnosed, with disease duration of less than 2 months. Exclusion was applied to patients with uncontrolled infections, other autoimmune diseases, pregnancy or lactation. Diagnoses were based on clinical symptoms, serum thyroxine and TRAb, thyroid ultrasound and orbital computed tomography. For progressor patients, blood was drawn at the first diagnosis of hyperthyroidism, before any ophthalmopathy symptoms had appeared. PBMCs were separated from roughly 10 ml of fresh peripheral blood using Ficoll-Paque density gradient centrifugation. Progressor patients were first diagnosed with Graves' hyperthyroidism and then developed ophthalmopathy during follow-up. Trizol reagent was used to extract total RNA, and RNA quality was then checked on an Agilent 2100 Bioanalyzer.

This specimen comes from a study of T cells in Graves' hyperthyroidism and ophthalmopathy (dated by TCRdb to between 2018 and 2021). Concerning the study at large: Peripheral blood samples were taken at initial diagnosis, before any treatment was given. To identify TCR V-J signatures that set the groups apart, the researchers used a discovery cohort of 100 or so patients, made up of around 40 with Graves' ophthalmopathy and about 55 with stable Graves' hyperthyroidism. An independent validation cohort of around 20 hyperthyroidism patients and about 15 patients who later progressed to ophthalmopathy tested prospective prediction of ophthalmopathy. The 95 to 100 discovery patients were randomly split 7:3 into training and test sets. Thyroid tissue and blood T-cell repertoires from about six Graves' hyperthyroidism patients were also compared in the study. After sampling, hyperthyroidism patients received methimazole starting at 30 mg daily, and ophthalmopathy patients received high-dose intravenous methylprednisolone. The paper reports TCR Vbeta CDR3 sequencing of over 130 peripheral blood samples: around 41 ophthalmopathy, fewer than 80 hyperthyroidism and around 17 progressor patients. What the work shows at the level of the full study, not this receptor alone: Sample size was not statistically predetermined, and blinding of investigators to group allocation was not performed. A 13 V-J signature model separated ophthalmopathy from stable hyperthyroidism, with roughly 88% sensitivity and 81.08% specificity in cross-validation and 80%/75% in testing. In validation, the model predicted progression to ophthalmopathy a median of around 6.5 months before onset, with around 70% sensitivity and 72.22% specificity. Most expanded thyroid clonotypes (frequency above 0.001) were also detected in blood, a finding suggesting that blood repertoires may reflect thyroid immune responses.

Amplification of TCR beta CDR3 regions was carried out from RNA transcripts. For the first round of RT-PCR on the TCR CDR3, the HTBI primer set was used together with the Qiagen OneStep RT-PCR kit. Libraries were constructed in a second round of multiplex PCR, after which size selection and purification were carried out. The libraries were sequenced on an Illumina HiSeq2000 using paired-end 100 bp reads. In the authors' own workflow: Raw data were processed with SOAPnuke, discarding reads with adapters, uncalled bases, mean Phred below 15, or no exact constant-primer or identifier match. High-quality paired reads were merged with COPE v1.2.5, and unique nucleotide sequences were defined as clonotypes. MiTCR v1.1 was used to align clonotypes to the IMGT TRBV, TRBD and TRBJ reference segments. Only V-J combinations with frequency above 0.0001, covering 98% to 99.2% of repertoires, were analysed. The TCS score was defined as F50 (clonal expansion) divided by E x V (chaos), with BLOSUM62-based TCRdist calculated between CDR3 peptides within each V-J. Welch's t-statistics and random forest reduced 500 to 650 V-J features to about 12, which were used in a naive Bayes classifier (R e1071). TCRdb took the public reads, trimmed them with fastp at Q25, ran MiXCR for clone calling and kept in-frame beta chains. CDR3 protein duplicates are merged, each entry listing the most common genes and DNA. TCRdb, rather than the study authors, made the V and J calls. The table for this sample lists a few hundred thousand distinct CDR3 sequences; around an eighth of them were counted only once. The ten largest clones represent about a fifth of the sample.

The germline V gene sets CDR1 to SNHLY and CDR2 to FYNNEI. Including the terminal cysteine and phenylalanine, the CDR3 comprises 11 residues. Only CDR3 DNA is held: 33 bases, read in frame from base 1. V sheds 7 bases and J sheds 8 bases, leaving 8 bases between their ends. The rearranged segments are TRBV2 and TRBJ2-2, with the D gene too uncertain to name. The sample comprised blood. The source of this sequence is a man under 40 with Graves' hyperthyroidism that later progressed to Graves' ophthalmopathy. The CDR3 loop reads CASTGGGELFF. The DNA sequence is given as TGTGCCAGCACCGGCGGTGGGGAGCTGTTTTTT.